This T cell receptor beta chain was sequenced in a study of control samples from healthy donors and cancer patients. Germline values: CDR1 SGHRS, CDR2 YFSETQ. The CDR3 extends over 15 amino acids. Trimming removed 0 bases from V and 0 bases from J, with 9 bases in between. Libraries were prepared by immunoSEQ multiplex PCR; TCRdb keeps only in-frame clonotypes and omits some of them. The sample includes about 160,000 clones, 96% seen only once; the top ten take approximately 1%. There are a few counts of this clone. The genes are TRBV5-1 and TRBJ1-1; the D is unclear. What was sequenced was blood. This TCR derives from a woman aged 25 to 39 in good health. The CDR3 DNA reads TGCGCCAGCAGCTTGGGGCGTCGCTTGAACACTGAAGCTTTCTTT. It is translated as CASSLGRRLNTEAFF.